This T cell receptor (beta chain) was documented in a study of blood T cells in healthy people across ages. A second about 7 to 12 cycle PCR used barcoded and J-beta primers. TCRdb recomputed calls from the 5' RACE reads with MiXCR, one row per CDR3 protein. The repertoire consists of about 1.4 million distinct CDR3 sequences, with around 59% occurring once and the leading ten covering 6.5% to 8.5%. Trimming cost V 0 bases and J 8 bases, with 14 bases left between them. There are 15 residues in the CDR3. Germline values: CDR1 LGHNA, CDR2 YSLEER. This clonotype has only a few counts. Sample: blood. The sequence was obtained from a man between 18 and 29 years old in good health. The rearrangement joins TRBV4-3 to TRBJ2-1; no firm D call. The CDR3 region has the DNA TGCGCCAGCAGCCAAGACAGGTCCCTTGGGGATGAGCAGTTCTTC. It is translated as CASSQDRSLGDEQFF.